What follows is one T cell receptor beta chain and its context. The antigen is undetermined. The data derive from a study of post-analysis software for immune sequencing data. For the study at large: Several disease courses (relapsing-remitting, secondary progressive and progressive-relapsing) of multiple sclerosis were included.

This CDR3 region has 15 residues. CDR1 SGHDN and CDR2 FVKESK come from the germline V gene. Trimming pared 0 bases from V and 5 bases from J, leaving 13 bases between. Study-level points and caveats: Those samples that were prepared in the same batch co-clustered strongly by F measure. Relative to controls, patients had a few TRBV segments at higher frequency, with TRBV5-6, TRBV5-1 and TRBV20-1 among these.

Libraries were made from TCR beta cDNA, and they carried unique molecular identifiers. Each CDR3 protein gets one entry after TCRdb re-called the PCR reads with MiXCR. The repertoire holds about 400,000 distinct CDR3 sequences, with about a third as singletons. This TCR derives from a girl between 5 and 17 years old with multiple sclerosis. Sequenced: blood. This chain links TRBV14 with TRBJ1-1; D is uncertain. In nucleotides, the CDR3 is TGTGCCAGCAGCCAAGATCTGGGAGGTTGGACTGAAGCTTTCTTT. Translation: CASSQDLGGWTEAFF.